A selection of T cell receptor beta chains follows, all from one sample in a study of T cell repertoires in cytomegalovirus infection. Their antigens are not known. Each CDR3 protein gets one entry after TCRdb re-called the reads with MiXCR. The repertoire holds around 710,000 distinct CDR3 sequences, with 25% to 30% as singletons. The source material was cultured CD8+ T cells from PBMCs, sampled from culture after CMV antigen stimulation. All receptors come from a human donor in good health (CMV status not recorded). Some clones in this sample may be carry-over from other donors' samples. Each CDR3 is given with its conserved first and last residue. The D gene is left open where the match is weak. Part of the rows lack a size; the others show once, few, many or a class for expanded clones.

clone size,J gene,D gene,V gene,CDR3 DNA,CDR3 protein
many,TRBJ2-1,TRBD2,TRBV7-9,TGTGCCAGCAGCTTTAGCGGGGGGCCATCCTACAATGAGCAGTTCTTC,CASSFSGGPSYNEQFF
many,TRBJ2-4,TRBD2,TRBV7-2,TGTGCCAGCAGCTCACCGGAGGGACTAGCGGGGTACAAAAACATTCAGTACTTC,CASSSPEGLAGYKNIQYF
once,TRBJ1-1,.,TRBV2,TGTGCCAGCCCACTCCGGGGGAGCACTGAAGCTTTCTTT,CASPLRGSTEAFF
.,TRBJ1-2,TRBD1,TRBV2,TGTGCCAGCAGGGGACAGGTAACCCACTATGGCTACACCTTC,CASRGQVTHYGYTF
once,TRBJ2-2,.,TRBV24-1,TGTGCCACCAGTGAAATGGGACAAAACACCGGGGAGCTGTTTTTT,CATSEMGQNTGELFF
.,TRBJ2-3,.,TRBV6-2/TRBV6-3,TGTGTCAGCCCAGAGCTGGACATAGGAACGCAGTATTTT,CVSPELDIGTQYF
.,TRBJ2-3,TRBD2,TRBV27,TGTGCCAGCAGTTCGATACCCCTAGCGGGGGTTACAGATACGCAGTATTTT,CASSSIPLAGVTDTQYF
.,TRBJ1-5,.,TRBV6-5,TGTGCCAGCAGGCCCGGGGGGCTTCAGCCCCAGCATTTT,CASRPGGLQPQHF
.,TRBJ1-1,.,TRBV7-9,TGTGCCAACAGCGGAGGGGGGTCGGGCACTGAAGCTTTCTTT,CANSGGGSGTEAFF
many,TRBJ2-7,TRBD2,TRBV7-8,TGTGCCAGCAGCTCCGGACTAGCGGGGCCCTACGAGCAGTACTTC,CASSSGLAGPYEQYF
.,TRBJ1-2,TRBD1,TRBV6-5,TGTGCCAGCAGATCGGGACAGAGCTATGGCTACACCTTC,CASRSGQSYGYTF
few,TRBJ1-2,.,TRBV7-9,TGTGCCAGCAGCTTAGGAAGTTCAGGGCTCTATGGCTACACCTTC,CASSLGSSGLYGYTF
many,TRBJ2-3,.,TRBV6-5,TGTGCCAGCAGGATCACAGATACGCAGTATTTT,CASRITDTQYF
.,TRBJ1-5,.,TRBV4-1,TGCGCCAGCAGCCTCTTAGACAGTTACAATCAGCCCCAGCATTTT,CASSLLDSYNQPQHF
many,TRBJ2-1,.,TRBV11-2,TGTGCCAGCAGTCCACGGGACCCCTCCTCGAGGGGTGAGCAGTTCTTC,CASSPRDPSSRGEQFF
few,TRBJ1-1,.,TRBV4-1,TGCGCCAGCAGCCAAGATGAGGGCTTATACACTGAAGCTTTCTTT,CASSQDEGLYTEAFF